These 22 T cell receptor beta chains were all obtained from the same sample, sequenced in a study of post-analysis software for immune sequencing data. Study-level points and caveats: The study found TRBV5-6, TRBV5-1 and TRBV20-1 among roughly 5 TRBV segments more frequent in patients than controls.

Unique-molecular-identifier-tagged TCR beta cDNA libraries were used. TCRdb recomputed calls from the PCR reads with MiXCR, one row per CDR3 protein. This sample carries around 710,000 distinct CDR3 sequences, about half of them seen once, and the ten largest clones take roughly 4.4%. These TCRs' antigens remain unknown. The sequenced material came from blood. The source of these receptors is a girl under 18 with multiple sclerosis.

This clonotype was seen a single time. The chain uses TRBV20-1 and TRBJ2-3; possibly TRBD2 for D (5 bases). Germline-derived CDR1 and CDR2 are DFQATT and SNEGSKA (reference sequence). The CDR3 is made up of 14 amino acids. Trimming stripped 2 bases from V and 1 base from J, with 10 bases between. CDR3 region: CSARPEVGTDTQYF. The CDR3 DNA sequence: TGCAGTGCTAGACCGGAGGTGGGCACAGATACGCAGTATTTT.

The rearrangement uses TRBV20-1 and TRBJ2-7; 12 positions match TRBD1. The CDR3 has 14 amino acids. V gave up 5 bases and J gave up 5 bases; unmatched junction bases: 7. The germline V gene has CDR1 DFQATT and CDR2 SNEGSKA (reference sequence). This CDR3 is CSASTGTGGNEQYF. CDR3 nucleotide sequence: TGCAGTGCTTCAACCGGGACAGGGGGCAACGAGCAGTACTTC.

V and J are TRBV7-2 and TRBJ2-7; TRBD2 aligns across 8 bases. CDR3 size: 14 residues. From germline, CDR1 is SGHTA and CDR2 FQGNSA. The V gene end was trimmed by 5 bases and the J gene end by 3 bases; junction bases not matched to a gene: 6. CDR3 amino acids: CASSPRTSFYEQYF. CDR3 bases: TGTGCCAGCAGCCCGCGGACTAGCTTCTACGAGCAGTACTTC.

This sequence joins TRBV25-1 and TRBJ1-4, with a weak D call TRBD1 (5 bases). Per the germline V gene, CDR1 is MGHDK and CDR2 is SYGVNS. This CDR3 has 15 amino acids. V lost 0 bases to trimming and J lost 5 bases, with 10 bases between them. The CDR3 region has the DNA TGTGCCAGCAGTGAATATTCGGGGACCAATGAAAAACTGTTTTTT. It yields the protein CASSEYSGTNEKLFF.

V gene TRBV29-1 combines with J gene TRBJ2-3, with a weak D call TRBD2 (6 bases). CDR1 and CDR2 from the germline V gene are SQVTM and ANQGSEA. This CDR3 has 13 amino acids. The V end lost 3 bases, the J end lost 3 bases, and 10 bases lay between the germline ends. CDR3 DNA: TGCAGCGTTGACAGGGACTTAACAGATACGCAGTATTTT. Protein sequence: CSVDRDLTDTQYF.

The chain is built from TRBV10-1 and TRBJ2-5; 11 bases map to TRBD2. Germline CDR1 WNHNN, CDR2 SYGVQD (reference sequence). V lost 4 bases and J lost 5; bases outside the gene matches: 0. The CDR3 runs 13 residues. CDR3 residues: CASSGTSGETQYF. In DNA, the CDR3 is TGCGCCAGCAGTGGGACTAGCGGGGAGACCCAGTACTTC.

This clonotype was counted once. A read error may produce the germline difference seen at one junction end. The gene calls are TRBV7-2 and TRBJ2-5; D is possibly TRBD1 (6 bases). Germline V CDR1 and CDR2: SGHTA, FQGNSA. The CDR3 extends over 14 amino acids. This chain's CDR3 is CASSRDRTKEAQYF. As DNA, the CDR3 is TGTGCCAGCAGTCGCGACAGGACCAAAGAGGCCCAGTACTTC.

V and J are TRBV20-1 and TRBJ2-1, with a tentative D call TRBD2 (5 bases). CDR1 is DFQATT and CDR2 is SNEGSKA in the germline V gene (reference sequence). The CDR3 is 14 residues long. The germline V and J ends were trimmed by 1 base and 8 bases, with 15 bases remaining between them. The CDR3 here is CSARGLRGVDEQFF. CDR3 in DNA: TGCAGTGCTAGAGGACTACGTGGAGTGGATGAGCAGTTCTTC.

The V call is TRBV5-5, the J call TRBJ1-6; TRBD1 aligns across 7 bases. CDR3 length: 18 residues. The germline gives CDR1 SGHKS, CDR2 YYEKEE (reference sequence). J gave up 5 bases and V 2 bases, and 13 bases lay outside the gene matches. The CDR3 nucleotides are TGTGCCAGCAGCTTACGCCCGAAGTCCGGGACAGATAATTCACCCCTCCACTTT. It specifies CASSLRPKSGTDNSPLHF.

The chain has TRBV12-3 or TRBV12-4 and TRBJ2-7; D remains unclear. The CDR3 consists of 15 residues. Trimming shortened V by 3 bases and J by 0 bases, and 12 bases separated the two germline ends. CDR3 coding DNA: TGTGCCAGCAGTTTGAAGGGAAGCAGCTCCTACGAGCAGTACTTC. It translates to CASSLKGSSSYEQYF.

The V call is TRBV7-2, the J call TRBJ2-1, with 13 bases aligning to TRBD2. CDR1 and CDR2 from the germline V gene are SGHTA and FQGNSA. Losses at the gene ends were 4 bases for V and 9 bases for J; bases not matched to a gene: 9. This CDR3 is built from 16 residues. The CDR3 DNA reads TGTGCCAGCAGCTCGATGACTAGCGGGAGGTCACGTGAGCAGTTCTTC. Protein: CASSSMTSGRSREQFF.

Here the CDR3 reads CASSFSRGMGTDTQYF. DNA for the CDR3: TGTGCCAGCAGCTTCTCCCGGGGTATGGGCACAGATACGCAGTATTTT. The rearrangement joins TRBV7-8 to TRBJ2-3; a possible D gene is TRBD2 (5 bases). The CDR3 has 16 amino acids. Germline CDR1 SGHVS, CDR2 FQNEAQ. V lost 3 bases and J lost 1, with 14 bases in between.

This clonotype was seen a few times. The V call is TRBV12-3 or TRBV12-4, the J call TRBJ2-5; D call uncertain. This CDR3 has 12 residues. V was cut by 3 bases and J by 2 bases, with 4 bases left in between. For the CDR3, the DNA is TGTGCCAGCAGTTTTGATCAAGAGACCCAGTACTTC. Its protein product is CASSFDQETQYF.

V is TRBV7-9 and J is TRBJ2-4; D may be TRBD1 or TRBD2 (5 bases each). Germline V gene sequence: CDR1 SEHNR, CDR2 FQNEAQ (reference sequence). With 1 base removed from V and 0 bases from J, the gap between germline ends came to 13 bases. CDR3 size: 17 residues. CDR3 loop: CASSLEGAGLAKNIQYF. The CDR3 coding sequence is TGTGCCAGCAGCTTAGAAGGGGCGGGTCTAGCCAAAAACATTCAGTACTTC.

The chain is built from TRBV5-1 and TRBJ2-5; 9 bases agree with TRBD1. The ends lost 2 bases at V and 3 bases at J; junction bases unmatched: 8. CDR1 is SGHRS and CDR2 is YFSETQ in the germline V gene. CDR3 length equals 16 residues. CDR3 DNA: TGCGCCAGCAGCTTCGGCCGGGACAGGGCTAAAGAGACCCAGTACTTC. It encodes CASSFGRDRAKETQYF.

This clonotype was seen a few times. The chain recombines TRBV6-1 with TRBJ2-5; 10 nucleotides match TRBD2. Gene TRBJ2-4 matches the end of the DNA better, so the J call may be wrong. This CDR3 contains 18 residues. Germline loops: CDR1 MNHNS, CDR2 SASEGT. CDR3 residues: CASSEWGEAGGAKNIQYF. In DNA, the CDR3 is TGTGCCAGCAGTGAATGGGGAGAAGCGGGGGGGGCCAAAAACATTCAGTACTTC.

The chain uses TRBV7-9 and TRBJ2-1, with D unclear. The CDR3 is 15 amino acids. CDR1 SEHNR and CDR2 FQNEAQ come from the germline V gene (reference sequence). Trimming removed 1 base at V and 2 bases at J, with 9 bases between. The CDR3 sequence: CASSLEASPYNEQFF. CDR3 bases: TGTGCCAGCAGCTTAGAGGCCTCTCCCTACAATGAGCAGTTCTTC.

This clonotype was detected only a few times. The chain recombines TRBV7-9 with TRBJ2-3, with a weak D call TRBD1 (5 bases). The V gene lost 2 bases and the J gene lost 0 bases, with 12 bases spanning the gap. Per the germline V gene, CDR1 is SEHNR and CDR2 is FQNEAQ (reference sequence). CDR3 length: 16 residues. Here the CDR3 DNA reads TGTGCCAGCAGCTTAATGACAGTCCCTAGCACAGATACGCAGTATTTT. Translated: CASSLMTVPSTDTQYF.

V usage is TRBV5-6 and J usage is TRBJ1-5; tentatively, D is TRBD1 (6 bases). The CDR3 spans 20 residues. Looked up from germline, CDR1 is SGHDT and CDR2 is YYEEEE. Trimming took 4 bases from V and 7 from J, leaving 33 bases between them. CDR3 DNA sequence: TGTGCCAGCAGCGAGAAGGGACGGAAGTGGACAGAGTGGGATGGGCAGCCCCAGCATTTT. Its protein is CASSEKGRKWTEWDGQPQHF.

For this clonotype: At one end, the junction sequence differs from germline, possibly due to a read error. V is TRBV7-8 and J is TRBJ2-6, with no clear D. Germline V gene data show CDR1 as SGHVS and CDR2 as FQNEAQ. The CDR3 sequence is 18 residues long. The CDR3 nucleotides read TGTGCCAGCAGCTTAAGTTTTCTGACGGCGTTTCTTTCGAACGTCCGGACTTTC. It codes for CASSLSFLTAFLSNVRTF.

This clonotype was detected many times. The rearrangement uses TRBV28 and TRBJ2-7; 10 bases match TRBD1. Germline values: CDR1 MDHEN, CDR2 SYDVKM. The CDR3 is 16 residues long. Unmatched junction bases numbered 6, after V lost 2 bases and J lost 2 bases. CDR3 sequence: CASSLHRTGGAYEQYF. The CDR3 nucleotides read TGTGCCAGCAGTTTACACAGGACAGGGGGGGCCTACGAGCAGTACTTC.

This clonotype was detected only a few times. J is TRBJ2-7 and V is TRBV7-3, with D maybe TRBD2 (6 bases). CDR3 length: 14 residues. Trimming removed 5 bases at V and 2 bases at J, with 13 bases between. From germline, CDR1 is SGHTA and CDR2 FQGTGA. The CDR3 reads CASSPPGRPYEQYF. The CDR3 nucleotides read TGTGCCAGCAGCCCCCCGGGGAGGCCCTACGAGCAGTACTTC.